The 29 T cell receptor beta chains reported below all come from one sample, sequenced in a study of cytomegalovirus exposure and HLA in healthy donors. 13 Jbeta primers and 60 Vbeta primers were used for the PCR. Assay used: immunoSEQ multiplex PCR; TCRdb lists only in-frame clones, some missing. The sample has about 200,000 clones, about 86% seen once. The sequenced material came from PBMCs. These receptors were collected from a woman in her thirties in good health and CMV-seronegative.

The DNA of the CDR3 is TGCGCCAGCAGTGAAAGAAAGGGAGCAGAGACCCAGTACTTC. Translation gives CASSERKGAETQYF. The rearrangement joins TRBV10-2 to TRBJ2-5, with D possibly TRBD2 on 5 matching bases. CDR1 and CDR2 (germline): WSHSY, SAAADI. Trimming removed 3 bases at V and 4 bases at J, with 12 bases between. This CDR3 region has 14 residues.

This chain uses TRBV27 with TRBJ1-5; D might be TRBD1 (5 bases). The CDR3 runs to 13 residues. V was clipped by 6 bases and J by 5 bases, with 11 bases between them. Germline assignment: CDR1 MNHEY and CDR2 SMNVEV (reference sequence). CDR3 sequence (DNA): TGTGCCAGCAGGATGACAGCAGATCAGCCCCAGCATTTT. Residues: CASRMTADQPQHF.

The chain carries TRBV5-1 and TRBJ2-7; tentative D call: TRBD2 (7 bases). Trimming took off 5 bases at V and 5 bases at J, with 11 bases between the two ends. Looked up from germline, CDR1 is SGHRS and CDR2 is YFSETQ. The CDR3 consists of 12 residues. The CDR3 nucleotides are TGCGCCAGCAGTCGAGGGGGGGACGAGCAGTACTTC. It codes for CASSRGGDEQYF.

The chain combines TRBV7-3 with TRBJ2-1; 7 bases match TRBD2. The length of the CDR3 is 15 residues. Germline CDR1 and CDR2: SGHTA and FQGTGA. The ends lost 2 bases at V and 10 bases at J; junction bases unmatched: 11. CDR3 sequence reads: CASSLFGGGREEQFF. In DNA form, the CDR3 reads TGTGCCAGCAGCTTATTTGGGGGAGGGCGAGAGGAGCAGTTCTTC.

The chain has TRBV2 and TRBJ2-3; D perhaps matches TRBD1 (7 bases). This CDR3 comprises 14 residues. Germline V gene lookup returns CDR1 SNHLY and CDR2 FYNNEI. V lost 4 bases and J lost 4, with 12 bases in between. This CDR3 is CASSGQGGADTQYF. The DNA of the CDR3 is TGTGCCAGCAGTGGACAGGGAGGCGCAGATACGCAGTATTTT.

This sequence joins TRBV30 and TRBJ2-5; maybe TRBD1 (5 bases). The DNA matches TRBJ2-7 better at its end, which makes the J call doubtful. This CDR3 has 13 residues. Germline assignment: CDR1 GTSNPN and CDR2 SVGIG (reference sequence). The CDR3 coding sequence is TGTGCCTGTACAAGGGGATCCTATTACGAGCAGTACTTC. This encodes CACTRGSYYEQYF.

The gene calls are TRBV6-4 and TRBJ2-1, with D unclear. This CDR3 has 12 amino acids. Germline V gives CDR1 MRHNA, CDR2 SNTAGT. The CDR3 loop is CVRPENNNEQFF. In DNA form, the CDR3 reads TGTGTACGTCCCGAGAATAACAATGAGCAGTTCTTC.

The CDR3 coding sequence is TGTGCCACCAGCAGTCGACTAGTACCCCTGGAAGAGCAGTACTTC. Translation gives CATSSRLVPLEEQYF. The rearrangement joins TRBV15 to TRBJ2-7; maybe TRBD2 (6 bases). Trimming took 3 bases from V and 7 from J, leaving 19 bases between them. The CDR3 runs 15 residues. From germline, CDR1 is LNHNV and CDR2 YYDKDF (reference sequence).

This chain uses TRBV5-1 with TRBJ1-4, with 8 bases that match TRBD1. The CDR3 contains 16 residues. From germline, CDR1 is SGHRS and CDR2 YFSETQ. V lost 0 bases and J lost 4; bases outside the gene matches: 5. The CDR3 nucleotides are TGCGCCAGCAGCTTGGCCCCGGGACAGGATAATGAAAAACTGTTTTTT. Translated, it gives CASSLAPGQDNEKLFF.

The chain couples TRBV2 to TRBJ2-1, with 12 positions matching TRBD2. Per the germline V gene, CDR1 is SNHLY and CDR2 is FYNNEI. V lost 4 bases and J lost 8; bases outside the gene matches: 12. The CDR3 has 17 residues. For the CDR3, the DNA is TGTGCCAGCAGTGCGCTGGCTAGCGGGAGGGCGATGGATGAGCAGTTCTTC. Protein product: CASSALASGRAMDEQFF.

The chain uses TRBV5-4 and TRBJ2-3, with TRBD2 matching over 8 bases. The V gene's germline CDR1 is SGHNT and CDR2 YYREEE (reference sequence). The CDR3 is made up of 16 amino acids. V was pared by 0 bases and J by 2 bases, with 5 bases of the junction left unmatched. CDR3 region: CASSLGASGLTDTQYF. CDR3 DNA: TGTGCCAGCAGCTTGGGGGCTAGCGGGCTCACAGATACGCAGTATTTT.

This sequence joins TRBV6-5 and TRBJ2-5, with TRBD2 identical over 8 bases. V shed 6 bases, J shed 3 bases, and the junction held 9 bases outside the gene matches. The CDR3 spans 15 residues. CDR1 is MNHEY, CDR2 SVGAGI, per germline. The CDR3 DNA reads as TGTGCCAGCAGACTCCAAGGACTAGCAGAAGAGACCCAGTACTTC. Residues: CASRLQGLAEETQYF.

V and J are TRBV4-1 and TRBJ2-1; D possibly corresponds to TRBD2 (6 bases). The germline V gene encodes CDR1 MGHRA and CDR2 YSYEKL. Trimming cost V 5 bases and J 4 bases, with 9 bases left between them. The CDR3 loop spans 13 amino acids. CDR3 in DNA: TGCGCCAGCAGCGGGACTGTATACAATGAGCAGTTCTTC. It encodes CASSGTVYNEQFF.

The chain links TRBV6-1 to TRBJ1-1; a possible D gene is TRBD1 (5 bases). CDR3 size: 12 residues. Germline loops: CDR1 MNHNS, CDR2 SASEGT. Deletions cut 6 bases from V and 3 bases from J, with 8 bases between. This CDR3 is CASSLQDTEAFF. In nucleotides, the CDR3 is TGTGCCAGCAGCCTACAGGACACTGAAGCTTTCTTT.

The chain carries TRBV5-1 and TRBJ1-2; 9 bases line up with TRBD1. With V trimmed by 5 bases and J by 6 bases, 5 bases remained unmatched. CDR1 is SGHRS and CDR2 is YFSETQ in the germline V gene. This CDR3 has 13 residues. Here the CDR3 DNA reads TGCGCCAGCAGTCGGACAGGGGCGGATGGCTACACCTTC. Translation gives CASSRTGADGYTF.

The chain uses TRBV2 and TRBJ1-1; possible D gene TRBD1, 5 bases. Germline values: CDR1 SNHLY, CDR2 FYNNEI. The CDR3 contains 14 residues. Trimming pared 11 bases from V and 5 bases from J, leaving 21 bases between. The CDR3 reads CAADRDSGLTEAFF. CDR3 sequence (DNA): TGTGCCGCAGACCGGGACTCCGGGTTGACTGAAGCTTTCTTT.

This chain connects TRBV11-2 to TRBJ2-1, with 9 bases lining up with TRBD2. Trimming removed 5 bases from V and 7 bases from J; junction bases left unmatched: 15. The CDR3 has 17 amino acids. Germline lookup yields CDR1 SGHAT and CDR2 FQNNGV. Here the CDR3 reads CASSLGRGGQGGNEQFF. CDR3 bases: TGTGCCAGCAGCCTGGGGCGGGGGGGCCAAGGGGGGAATGAGCAGTTCTTC. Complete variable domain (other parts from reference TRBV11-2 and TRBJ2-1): EAGVAQSPRYKIIEKRQSVAFWCNPISGHATLYWYQQILGQGPKLLIQFQNNGVVDDSQLPKDRFSAERLKGVDSTLKIQPAKLEDSAVYLCASSLGRGGQGGNEQFFGPGTRLTVL.

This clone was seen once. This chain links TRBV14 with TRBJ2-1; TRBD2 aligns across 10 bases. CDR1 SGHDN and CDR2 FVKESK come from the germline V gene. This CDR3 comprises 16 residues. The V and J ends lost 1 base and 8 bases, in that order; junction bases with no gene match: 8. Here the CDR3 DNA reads TGTGCCAGCAGCCAAGCTATAGCGGGAGGATGGGATGAGCAGTTCTTC. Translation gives CASSQAIAGGWDEQFF.

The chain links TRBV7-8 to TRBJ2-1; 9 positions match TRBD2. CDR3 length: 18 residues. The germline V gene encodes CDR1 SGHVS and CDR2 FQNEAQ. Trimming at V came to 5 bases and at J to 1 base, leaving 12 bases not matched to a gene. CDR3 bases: TGTGCCAGCAGCACGAGACTAGCGGTGGAGAGATCCTACAATGAGCAGTTCTTC. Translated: CASSTRLAVERSYNEQFF.

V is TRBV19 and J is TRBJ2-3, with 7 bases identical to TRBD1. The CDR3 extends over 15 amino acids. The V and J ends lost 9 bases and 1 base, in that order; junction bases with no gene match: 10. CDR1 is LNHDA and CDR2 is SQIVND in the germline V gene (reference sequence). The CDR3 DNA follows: TGTGCCAGCCCCCCAGGGGGTCCCCGCACAGATACGCAGTATTTT. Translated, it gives CASPPGGPRTDTQYF.

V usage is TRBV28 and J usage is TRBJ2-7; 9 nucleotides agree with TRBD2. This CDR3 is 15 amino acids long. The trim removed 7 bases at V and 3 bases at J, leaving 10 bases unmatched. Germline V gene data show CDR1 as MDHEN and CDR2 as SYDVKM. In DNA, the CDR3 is TGTGCCAGCAAGGAGGCTAGCGGGAACTTCTACGAGCAGTACTTC. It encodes CASKEASGNFYEQYF. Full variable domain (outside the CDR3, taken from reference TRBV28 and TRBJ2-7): DVKVTQSSRYLVKRTGEKVFLECVQDMDHENMFWYRQDPGLGLRLIYFSYDVKMKEKGDIPEGYSVSREKKERFSLILESASTNQTSMYLCASKEASGNFYEQYFGPGTRLTVT.

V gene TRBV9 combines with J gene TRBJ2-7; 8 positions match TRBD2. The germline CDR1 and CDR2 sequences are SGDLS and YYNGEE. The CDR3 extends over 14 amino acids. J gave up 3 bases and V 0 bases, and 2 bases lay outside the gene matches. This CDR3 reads CASSVGTSNYEQYF. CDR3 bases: TGTGCCAGCAGCGTAGGGACTAGCAACTACGAGCAGTACTTC.

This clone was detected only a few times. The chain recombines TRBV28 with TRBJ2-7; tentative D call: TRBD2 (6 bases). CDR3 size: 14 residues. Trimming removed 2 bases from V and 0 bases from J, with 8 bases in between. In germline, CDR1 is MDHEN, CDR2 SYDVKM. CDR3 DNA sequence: TGTGCCAGCAGTTTAAGGCGGGACTCCTACGAGCAGTACTTC. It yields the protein CASSLRRDSYEQYF.

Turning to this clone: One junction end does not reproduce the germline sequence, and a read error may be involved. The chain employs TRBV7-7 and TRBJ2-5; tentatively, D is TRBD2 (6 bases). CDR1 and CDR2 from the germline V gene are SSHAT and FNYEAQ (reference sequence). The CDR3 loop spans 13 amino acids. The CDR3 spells CASSGTLGETQYF. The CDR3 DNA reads TGTGCTAGCAGTGGGACTCTCGGGGAGACCCAGTACTTC.

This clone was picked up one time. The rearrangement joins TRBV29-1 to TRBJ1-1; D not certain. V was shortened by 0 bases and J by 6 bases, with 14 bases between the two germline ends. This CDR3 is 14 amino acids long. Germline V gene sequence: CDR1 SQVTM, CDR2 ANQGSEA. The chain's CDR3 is CSVEERQVNAEAFF. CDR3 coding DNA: TGCAGCGTTGAAGAAAGGCAGGTAAACGCTGAAGCTTTCTTT.

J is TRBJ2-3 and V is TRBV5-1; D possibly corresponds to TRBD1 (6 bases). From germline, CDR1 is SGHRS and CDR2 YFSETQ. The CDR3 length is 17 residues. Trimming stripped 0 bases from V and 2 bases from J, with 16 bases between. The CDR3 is CASSLGYGTPYTDTQYF. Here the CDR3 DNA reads TGCGCCAGCAGCTTGGGATACGGGACACCGTACACAGATACGCAGTATTTT.

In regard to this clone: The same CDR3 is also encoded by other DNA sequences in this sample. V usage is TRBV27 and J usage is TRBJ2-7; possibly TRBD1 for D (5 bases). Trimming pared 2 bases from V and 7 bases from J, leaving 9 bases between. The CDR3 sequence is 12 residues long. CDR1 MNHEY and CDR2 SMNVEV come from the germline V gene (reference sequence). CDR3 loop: CASSLLGDEQYF. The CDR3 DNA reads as TGTGCCAGCAGTTTACTAGGGGATGAGCAGTACTTC.

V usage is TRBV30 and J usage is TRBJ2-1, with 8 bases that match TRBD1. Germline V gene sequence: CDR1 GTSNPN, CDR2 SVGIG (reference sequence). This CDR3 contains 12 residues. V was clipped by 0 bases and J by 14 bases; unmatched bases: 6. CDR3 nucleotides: TGTGCCTGGAGTGTAGAAGGGACAGGCAAGTTCTTC. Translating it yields CAWSVEGTGKFF. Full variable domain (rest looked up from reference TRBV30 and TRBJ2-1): SQTIHQWPATLVQPVGSPLSLECTVEGTSNPNLYWYRQAAGRGLQLLFYSVGIGQISSEVPQNLSASRPQDRQFILSSKKLLLSDSGFYLCAWSVEGTGKFFGPGTRLTVL.

CDR3 nucleotide sequence: TGTGCCAGCACCCTACAGCTCTCTGGAAACACCATATATTTT. Protein sequence: CASTLQLSGNTIYF. The chain carries TRBV2 and TRBJ1-3, with no clear D. The CDR3 loop spans 14 amino acids. CDR1 and CDR2 from the germline V gene are SNHLY and FYNNEI. Trimming cost V 7 bases and J 0 bases, with 10 bases left between them.